This TCR beta chain stems from a study of T cells in Graves' hyperthyroidism and ophthalmopathy (dated by TCRdb to between 2018 and 2021). Regarding the research as a whole: Peripheral blood was sampled at the time of initial diagnosis, prior to any treatment. For training and testing, the roughly 93 patients in the discovery cohort were randomly divided in a 7:3 ratio. After sampling, hyperthyroidism patients received methimazole starting at 30 mg daily, and ophthalmopathy patients received high-dose intravenous methylprednisolone. An independent validation cohort of 18 to 20 hyperthyroidism patients and approximately 17 patients who later progressed to ophthalmopathy tested prospective prediction of ophthalmopathy. According to the paper, TCR Vbeta CDR3 sequencing was carried out on approximately 140 peripheral blood samples, which came from fewer than 50 ophthalmopathy, 75 or so hyperthyroidism and roughly 17 progressor patients. The study also compared thyroid tissue and blood T-cell repertoires from more than five Graves' hyperthyroidism patients. TCR V-J signatures able to tell the groups apart were searched for in a discovery cohort of 95 or so patients, of whom around 43 had Graves' ophthalmopathy and some 60 had stable Graves' hyperthyroidism. Results and caveats for the whole study, not just this receptor: A 13 V-J signature model separated ophthalmopathy from stable hyperthyroidism, with about 88% sensitivity and 81.08% specificity in cross-validation and 80%/75% in testing. Most expanded thyroid clonotypes (frequency above 0.001) were also detected in blood, a finding suggesting that blood repertoires may reflect thyroid immune responses. During validation, the model predicted progression to ophthalmopathy a median of approximately 6.5 months ahead of onset, with around 70% sensitivity and almost 75% specificity. No statistical method was used to set the sample size in advance, and investigators knew the group allocation.

Moderately to severely active disease, a Clinical Activity Score of at least 3, a NOSPECS grade of at least 4, and a duration under 3 months were present in ophthalmopathy patients. Patients with uncontrolled infections, other autoimmune diseases, pregnancy or lactation were excluded. Diagnoses relied on clinical symptoms, serum thyroxine and TRAb, thyroid ultrasound and orbital computed tomography. Ficoll-Paque density gradient centrifugation was used to isolate PBMCs from 8 to 10 ml of fresh peripheral blood. Trizol reagent was used to extract total RNA, and RNA quality was then checked on an Agilent 2100 Bioanalyzer. In the germline V gene, CDR1 corresponds to MRHNA and CDR2 to SNTAGT. From the cysteine up to the phenylalanine, the CDR3 has a length of 14 residues. The sequence is cut down to CDR3 DNA, 42 bases in frame from base 1. V is cut by 6 bases and J by 0 bases, and the space between the germline ends is 10 bases.

As concerns this clonotype: The clone's antigen remains unknown. It has no much larger one-base neighbor in the sample; base qualities were not kept.

TCR beta CDR3 regions were amplified from RNA transcripts. The TCR CDR3 was subjected to a first round of RT-PCR using the HTBI primer set and the Qiagen OneStep RT-PCR kit. A second multiplex PCR round built the libraries, followed by size selection and purification. Paired-end sequencing of the libraries was performed with 100 bp reads on an Illumina HiSeq2000. Processing in the source paper ran as follows. SOAPnuke was used to process the raw data, with reads discarded if the reads contained adapters or uncalled bases, had a mean Phred below 15, or lacked an exact constant-primer or identifier match. High-quality paired reads were merged using COPE v1.2.5, and each unique nucleotide sequence was defined as a clonotype. Clonotypes were aligned to IMGT TRBV, TRBD and TRBJ reference segments using MiTCR v1.1. Only V-J combinations with frequency above 0.0001, covering about 99% of repertoires, were analysed. A TCS score was defined as the ratio of F50 (clonal expansion) to E x V (chaos), with BLOSUM62-based TCRdist applied between CDR3 peptides within each V-J. Welch's t-statistics and random forest reduced just over 500 V-J features to about 13, which were used in a naive Bayes classifier (R e1071). Using fastp trimming at Q25 and MiXCR clonotype assembly, TCRdb reanalyzed the public sequencing data and kept in-frame beta chains. Identical CDR3 protein sequences are pooled into one entry, listed with their most common genes and DNA. The V and J calls reflect TCRdb's pipeline rather than the authors' work. The sample has about 600,000 distinct CDR3 sequences on record, approximately 15% of them singletons. Jointly, the top ten make up under 3.5% of the sample.

The chain couples TRBV6-4 to TRBJ2-3; the D gene could be either TRBD1 or TRBD2, each agreeing at 5 bases. Sequenced: blood. The TCR was taken from a woman between 40 and 50 years old with Graves' ophthalmopathy. The DNA is TGTGCCAGCAGGGAAGGGGAGAGCACAGATACGCAGTATTTT. Its translation is CASREGESTDTQYF.